These 2 T cell receptor beta chains were all obtained from the same sample, sequenced in a study of blood T cells in healthy people across ages. The second PCR ran about 6 to 11 cycles with a sample-barcoded 5' primer and J-beta primers. TCRdb processed the 5' RACE reads anew with MiXCR; each CDR3 protein has one entry. The table shows roughly 2 million distinct CDR3 sequences, with around 50% occurring only once. Input material: blood. These receptors were taken from a middle-aged woman in good health.

J is TRBJ1-6 and V is TRBV7-2, with D perhaps matching TRBD1 (5 bases). Trimming pared 5 bases from V and 6 bases from J, leaving 17 bases between. CDR1 is SGHTA and CDR2 is FQGNSA in the germline V gene. This CDR3 region has 16 residues. CDR3 residues: CASSESGNRGNSPLHF. In DNA, the CDR3 is TGTGCCAGCAGCGAATCCGGGAATAGGGGTAATTCACCCCTCCACTTT.

The chain uses TRBV12-3 or TRBV12-4 and TRBJ2-7; 7 bases line up with TRBD1. This CDR3 is 15 amino acids long. The V segment lost 3 bases and the J segment 1 base; nucleotides outside the gene matches: 6. CDR3 region: CASSFTGVASYEQYF. The CDR3 DNA reads TGTGCCAGCAGTTTTACAGGGGTTGCTTCCTACGAGCAGTACTTC.